Listed here is a single T cell receptor (beta chain). What it binds is not known. The ends were cut back, 8 bases at V and 8 bases at J, with 25 bases in the middle. The CDR3 totals 16 residues. Germline V gene lookup returns CDR1 KGHSH and CDR2 LQKENI. cDNA synthesis used the whole RNA isolate, giving expressed TCRB sequences. Measured with immunoSEQ multiplex PCR; TCRdb has only the in-frame clones, and not every one. This sample has a few hundred thousand clones, with roughly 10% found just once. The data were obtained in a study of beta chain features in type 1 diabetes. The study, taken as a whole, reports: The analysis here could not establish whether HLA type shapes TCRB rearrangement. Sampled from patients, naive, central memory and Treg TCRB repertoires appeared more similar than those sampled from healthy donors.

The V call is TRBV18, the J call TRBJ2-1; tentatively, D is TRBD1 (6 bases). The receptor's source is a man younger than 35 in good health. The sample was central memory CD4+ T cells from blood. CDR3 in amino acids: CASPLWGRRSMDEQFF. For the CDR3, the DNA is TGTGCCAGCCCGCTTTGGGGGCGGCGATCGATGGATGAGCAGTTCTTC.